The entry that follows covers one T cell receptor beta chain sequence. Its antigen is undetermined. The data derive from a study of shared clonotypes between healthy human individuals. Per sorted-subset replicate PCR, input was approximately 0.2 ug DNA, representing around 28,000 T cell genomes. In the original workflow: Owing to the provision of junction-only sequences devoid of quality scores by immunoSEQ, filtering differed. Profiling relied on immunoSEQ multiplex PCR, and the TCRdb table lists in-frame clones only, not all of them. Clone size and the V and J calls come from that table; the DNA yielded D and trimming. The sample includes around 610,000 clones, approximately 96% of them seen just once. As defined, naive CD8 cells were CD45RO-negative and positively selected for CCR7, with terminally differentiated effector memory CD45RA+ cells excluded. Study findings and constraints: The study generally estimated greater richness for naive than memory subsets.

The germline gives CDR1 SGHDT, CDR2 YYEEEE. V gave up 3 bases and J gave up 6 bases, with 16 bases separating them. The CDR3 is made up of 15 amino acids. The chain employs TRBV5-6 and TRBJ2-1; either TRBD1 or TRBD2 may fit D (7 bases each). Sequenced input: naive CD8+ T cells sorted from blood. The source of this sequence is a woman in her 30s in good health. The CDR3, as DNA: TGTGCCAGCAGCTCCCAGGGGGAGGGCCGCAATGAGCAGTTCTTC. Translating gives CASSSQGEGRNEQFF.